This T cell receptor (beta chain) was documented in a study of blood T cell repertoires in COVID-19. On the study more broadly: Donors in the United States, Italy and Spain gave samples during acute or convalescent COVID-19.

The V gene's germline CDR1 is KGHSH and CDR2 LQKENI. CDR3 size: 17 residues. The trim removed 6 bases at V and 2 bases at J, leaving 15 bases unmatched. Some clones are missing from TCRdb's copy, which holds only in-frame ones; the method was immunoSEQ multiplex PCR. Of about 370,000 clones listed, more than 70% were seen once; the top ten hold around 3%. A Seattle source enrolled patients during active infection and followed them longitudinally. This chain joins TRBV18 and TRBJ2-5; TRBD2 aligns across 7 bases. The sequence came from a woman in her 30s with COVID-19, enrolled during active disease. Sequenced sample: peripheral blood. Written as DNA, the CDR3 is TGTGCCAGCTCCACTTCGTTTTTAGGCGGGGGACAAGAGACCCAGTACTTC. Translation gives CASSTSFLGGGQETQYF.